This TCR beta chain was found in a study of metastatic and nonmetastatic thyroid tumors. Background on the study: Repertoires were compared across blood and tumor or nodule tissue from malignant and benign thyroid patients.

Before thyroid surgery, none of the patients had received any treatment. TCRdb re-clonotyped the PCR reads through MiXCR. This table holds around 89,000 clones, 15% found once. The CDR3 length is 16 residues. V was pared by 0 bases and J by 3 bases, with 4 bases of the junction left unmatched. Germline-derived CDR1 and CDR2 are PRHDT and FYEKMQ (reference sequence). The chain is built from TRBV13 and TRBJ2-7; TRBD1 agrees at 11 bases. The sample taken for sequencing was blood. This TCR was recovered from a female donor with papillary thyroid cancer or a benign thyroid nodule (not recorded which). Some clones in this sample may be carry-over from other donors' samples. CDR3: CASSLGEGTGGYEQYF. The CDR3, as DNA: TGTGCCAGCAGCTTAGGGGAGGGGACAGGGGGCTACGAGCAGTACTTC. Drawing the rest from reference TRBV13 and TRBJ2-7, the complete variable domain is AAGVIQSPRHLIKEKRETATLKCYPIPRHDTVYWYQQGPGQDPQFLISFYEKMQSDKGSIPDRFSAQQFSDYHSELNMSSLELGDSALYFCASSLGEGTGGYEQYFGPGTRLTVT.